The clone carrying this TCR beta chain was observed a few times. Its target is not known. The data belong to a study of T cells in Graves' hyperthyroidism and ophthalmopathy. The study's findings and limits: The model made its ophthalmopathy prediction, and onset followed a median about 6.8 months later.

Every diagnosis used clinical symptoms, serum thyroxine and TRAb, thyroid ultrasound and orbital computed tomography. Template material for amplifying TCR beta CDR3 regions consisted of RNA transcripts. The study used the HTBI primer set for a first-round RT-PCR of the TCR CDR3. TCRdb processed the multiplex PCR reads anew with MiXCR; each CDR3 protein has one entry. Of some 570,000 distinct CDR3 sequences in the sample, roughly 18% are singletons; the top ten hold roughly 15%. The V gene's germline CDR1 is LNHDA and CDR2 SQIVND (reference sequence). Trimming left V 3 bases short and J 4 bases short, with 9 bases between. The CDR3 consists of 13 residues.

The source material was blood. The V and J genes are TRBV19 and TRBJ1-1; D is ambiguous. The receptor's source is a woman younger than 35 with Graves' ophthalmopathy. The CDR3 region has the DNA TGTGCCAGTAGTATGGGGTTTTTCACTGAAGCTTTCTTT. This gives the protein CASSMGFFTEAFF.